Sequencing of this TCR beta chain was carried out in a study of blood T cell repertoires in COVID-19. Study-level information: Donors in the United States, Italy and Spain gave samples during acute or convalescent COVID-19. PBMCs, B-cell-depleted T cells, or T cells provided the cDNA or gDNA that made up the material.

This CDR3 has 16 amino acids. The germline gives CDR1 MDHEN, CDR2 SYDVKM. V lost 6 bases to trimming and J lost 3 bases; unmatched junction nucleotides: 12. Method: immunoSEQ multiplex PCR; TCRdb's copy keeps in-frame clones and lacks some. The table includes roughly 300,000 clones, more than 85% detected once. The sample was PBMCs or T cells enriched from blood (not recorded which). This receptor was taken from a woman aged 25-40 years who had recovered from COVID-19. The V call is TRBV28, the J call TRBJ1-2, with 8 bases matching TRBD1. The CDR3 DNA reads TGTGCCAGCAGGCGAACAGGGGGGAACTCCTACTATGGCTACACCTTC. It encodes CASRRTGGNSYYGYTF.